This paragraph covers one T cell receptor beta chain sequence. This sample was taken from a study of blood T cell repertoires in COVID-19. On the study more broadly: PBMCs, B-cell-depleted T cells, or T cells were the source of the cDNA or gDNA that made up the material.

Germline V gives CDR1 KGHSH, CDR2 LQKENI. The CDR3 is 14 amino acids. V trimming: 4 bases; J trimming: 11 bases; junction bases outside the gene matches: 4. Using immunoSEQ multiplex PCR, the repertoire was profiled, and TCRdb retains in-frame clones only, with some absent. The profile shows around 300,000 clones, around 85% of them singletons. The sequencing sample was made of peripheral blood. This TCR was recovered from a woman aged 70 to 79 with acute or convalescent COVID-19. The chain links TRBV18 to TRBJ2-1; 14 positions agree with TRBD2. For the CDR3, the DNA is TGTGCCAGCTCACGGGGACTAGCGGGGGATAAGCAGTTCTTC. This encodes CASSRGLAGDKQFF.